This T cell receptor (beta chain) was observed in a study of T cells in localized non-small cell lung cancer. General study points: Overall survival was longer when the density of T cells in the blood was higher. A median roughly 57 of the top 100 tumor clones appeared in adjacent lung. Because only a single region of the tumor was sequenced, heterogeneity remains possible. Peak T cell clonality was found in uninvolved adjacent lung, exceeding tumor.

The assay was immunoSEQ multiplex PCR, and TCRdb's table has in-frame clones only and misses some. The sample records roughly 76,000 clones, over 70% being singletons. Germline V gene sequence: CDR1 MGHRA, CDR2 YSYEKL. V shed 5 bases, J shed 5 bases, and the junction held 6 bases outside the gene matches. The CDR3 loop spans 15 amino acids. A note on this clone: Its target is unknown.

The sequencing here drew on PBMCs, taken before any cancer treatment. The clonotype originates from a man aged 35 to 69 with stage II squamous cell lung carcinoma. J is TRBJ2-1 and V is TRBV4-1, with TRBD2 matching over 10 bases. As DNA, the CDR3 is TGCGCCAGCAGCTCCTCTAGCGGGGGCCACAATGAGCAGTTCTTC. It translates to CASSSSSGGHNEQFF.